This T cell receptor (beta chain) was profiled in a study of molecular identifiers for immune sequencing clone quantification. V lost 2 bases and J lost 7, with 11 bases in between. The germline CDR1 and CDR2 sequences are MNHNS and SASEGT. The CDR3 loop spans 14 amino acids. Sorted cells numbering roughly 19,000 to 1,100,000, with 10%, 30% or 50% RNA, yielded the naive CD8 libraries. Study outcomes and limitations: Molecules of identical TCR sharing a barcode could underestimate highly expanded clone sizes. Over 97% of effector molecules, but under 1% in naive cells, were held by clones with more than 20 RNA copies.

Making the bulk TCR libraries relied on previously described methods and listed TCR primers. TCRdb reanalysed the PCR reads using MiXCR and keeps one entry per CDR3 protein. The sample holds around 460,000 distinct CDR3 sequences, less than 30% seen once. Details on this clonotype: The target antigen is unknown. A read error is possible here, since a much larger clone lies one base away.

The chain links TRBV6-1 to TRBJ2-2; D is uncertain. The specimen sequenced was naive CD8+ T cells from blood, with Jurkat cell RNA spiked in. Specified subset: FACS-sorted CD8+CD4-CCR7+CD45RA+ naive T cells. The receptor's source is a human donor in good health. Some libraries in this study had Jurkat cell RNA spiked in. The CDR3: CASSELRLVGELFF. CDR3 nucleotide sequence: TGTGCCAGCAGTGAACTTAGGTTGGTCGGGGAGCTGTTTTTT.